This TCR beta chain comes out of a study of cytomegalovirus exposure and HLA in healthy donors. The study ran its PCR with 60 Vbeta and 13 Jbeta primers. TCRdb keeps only in-frame clones here, not all; method: immunoSEQ multiplex PCR. The sample has about 99,000 clones, almost 80% seen once. The CDR3 contains 13 residues. Germline values: CDR1 LNHDA, CDR2 SQIVND (reference sequence). Between the trimmed V and J ends, which lost 6 bases and 3 bases, there was a span of 11 bases. The sequenced sample was PBMCs. The clonotype comes from a man aged 55 to 70 in good health and CMV-seropositive. The chain recombines TRBV19 with TRBJ1-2; D perhaps matches TRBD1 (6 bases). DNA for the CDR3: TGTGCCAGTAGGGTGACAGGCGACTATGGCTACACCTTC. This translates into CASRVTGDYGYTF.